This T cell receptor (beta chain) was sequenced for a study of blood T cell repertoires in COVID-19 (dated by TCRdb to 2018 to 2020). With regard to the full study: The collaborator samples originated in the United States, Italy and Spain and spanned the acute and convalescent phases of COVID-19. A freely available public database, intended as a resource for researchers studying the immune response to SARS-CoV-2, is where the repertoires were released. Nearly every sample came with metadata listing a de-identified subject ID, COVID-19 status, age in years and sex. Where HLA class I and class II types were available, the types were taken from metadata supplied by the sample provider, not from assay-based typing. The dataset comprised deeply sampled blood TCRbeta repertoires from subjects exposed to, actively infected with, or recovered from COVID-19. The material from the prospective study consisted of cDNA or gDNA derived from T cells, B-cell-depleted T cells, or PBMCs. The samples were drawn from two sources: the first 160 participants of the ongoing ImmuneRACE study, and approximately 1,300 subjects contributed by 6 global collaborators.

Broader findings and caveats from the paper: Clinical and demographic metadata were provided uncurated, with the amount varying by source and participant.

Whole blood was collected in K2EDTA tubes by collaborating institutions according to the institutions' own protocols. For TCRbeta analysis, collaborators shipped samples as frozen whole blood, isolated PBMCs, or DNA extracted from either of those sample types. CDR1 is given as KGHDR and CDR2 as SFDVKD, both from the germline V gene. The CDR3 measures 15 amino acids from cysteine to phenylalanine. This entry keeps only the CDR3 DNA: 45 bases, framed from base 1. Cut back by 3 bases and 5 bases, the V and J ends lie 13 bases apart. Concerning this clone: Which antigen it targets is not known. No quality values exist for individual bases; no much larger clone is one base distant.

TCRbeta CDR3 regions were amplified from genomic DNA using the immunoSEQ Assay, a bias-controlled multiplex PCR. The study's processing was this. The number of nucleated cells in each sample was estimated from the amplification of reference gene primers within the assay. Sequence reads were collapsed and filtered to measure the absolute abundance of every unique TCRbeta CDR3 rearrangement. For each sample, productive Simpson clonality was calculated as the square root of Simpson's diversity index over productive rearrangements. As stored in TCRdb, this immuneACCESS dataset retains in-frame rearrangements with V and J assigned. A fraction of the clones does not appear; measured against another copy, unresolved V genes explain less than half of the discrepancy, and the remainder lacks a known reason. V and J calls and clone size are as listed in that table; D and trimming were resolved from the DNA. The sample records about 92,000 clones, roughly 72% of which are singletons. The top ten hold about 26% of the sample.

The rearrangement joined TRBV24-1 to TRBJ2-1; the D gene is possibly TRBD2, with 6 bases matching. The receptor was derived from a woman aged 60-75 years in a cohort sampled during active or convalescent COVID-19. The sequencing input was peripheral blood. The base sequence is TGTGCCACCAGTGATCTGGCGGGGTGGGACAATGAGCAGTTCTTC. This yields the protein CATSDLAGWDNEQFF.